This is a list of T cell receptor beta chains from one sample in a study of OX40 agonist ivuxolimab in advanced cancers. Profiled with immunoSEQ multiplex PCR; TCRdb holds only in-frame clones, not every one. Of roughly 80,000 clones detected, about 93% appear once; the ten largest clones hold about 13%. Sample: CD4+ or CD8+ T cells sorted from blood, taken in a trial of the OX40 agonist ivuxolimab. These TCRs come from an adult with an advanced solid tumor such as melanoma, head and neck, liver or kidney cancer. Each CDR3 is given with its conserved first and last residue. D genes are given only for firm matches. A clone size is listed for some rows: how often the clone was seen (once, few, many), or a class if it is expanded.

clone size: NA
D gene: TRBD1
V gene: TRBV28
J gene: TRBJ1-2
CDR3 protein: CASSPGQGAVSTF
CDR3 DNA: TGTGCCAGCAGCCCTGGACAGGGGGCTGTCTCCACCTTC

clone size: NA
D gene: TRBD1
V gene: TRBV25-1
J gene: TRBJ1-4
CDR3 protein: CASSDPGQGATNEKLFF
CDR3 DNA: TGTGCCAGCAGTGATCCCGGACAGGGGGCAACTAATGAAAAACTGTTTTTT

clone size: NA
D gene: TRBD1
V gene: TRBV5-1
J gene: TRBJ2-1
CDR3 protein: CASTQGDRPYNEQFF
CDR3 DNA: TGCGCCAGCACCCAGGGGGACAGACCCTACAATGAGCAGTTCTTC

clone size: NA
D gene: NA
V gene: TRBV12-5
J gene: TRBJ2-1
CDR3 protein: CASGPPGHSSYNEQFF
CDR3 DNA: TGTGCTAGTGGACCCCCGGGACATAGCTCCTACAATGAGCAGTTCTTC

clone size: NA
D gene: NA
V gene: TRBV9
J gene: TRBJ2-3
CDR3 protein: CASSGGTQPTDTQYF
CDR3 DNA: TGTGCCAGCAGCGGCGGGACCCAACCCACAGATACGCAGTATTTT

clone size: NA
D gene: NA
V gene: TRBV6-6
J gene: TRBJ2-3
CDR3 protein: CASSYKGTFTDTQYF
CDR3 DNA: TGTGCCAGCAGTTACAAGGGAACTTTCACAGATACGCAGTATTTT

clone size: medium-sized
D gene: NA
V gene: TRBV6-1
J gene: TRBJ1-1
CDR3 protein: CASSPNGDKNTEAFF
CDR3 DNA: TGTGCCAGCAGTCCGAACGGGGACAAGAACACTGAAGCTTTCTTT

clone size: NA
D gene: NA
V gene: TRBV5-1
J gene: TRBJ1-1
CDR3 protein: CASSSTTAPKYTEAFF
CDR3 DNA: TGCGCCAGCAGCTCCACGACCGCCCCCAAATACACTGAAGCTTTCTTT

clone size: NA
D gene: NA
V gene: TRBV27
J gene: TRBJ1-1
CDR3 protein: CASSLKAINTEAFF
CDR3 DNA: TGTGCCAGCAGTTTAAAGGCCATAAACACTGAAGCTTTCTTT

clone size: NA
D gene: TRBD1
V gene: TRBV13
J gene: TRBJ2-6
CDR3 protein: CASSLVVGRGIAGANVLTF
CDR3 DNA: TGTGCCAGCAGCTTAGTGGTCGGCAGGGGGATAGCTGGGGCCAACGTCCTGACTTTC

clone size: NA
D gene: TRBD2
V gene: TRBV19
J gene: TRBJ2-1
CDR3 protein: CASSVETSGASGQFF
CDR3 DNA: TGTGCCAGTAGTGTCGAGACTAGCGGGGCCAGCGGGCAGTTCTTC

clone size: NA
D gene: NA
V gene: TRBV27
J gene: TRBJ1-1
CDR3 protein: CASQQDLNTEAFF
CDR3 DNA: TGTGCCAGCCAACAGGACCTGAACACTGAAGCTTTCTTT

clone size: once
D gene: TRBD2
V gene: TRBV9
J gene: TRBJ2-1
CDR3 protein: CASSEAGTSGPWGQFF
CDR3 DNA: TGTGCCAGCAGCGAGGCAGGGACTAGCGGGCCCTGGGGGCAGTTCTTC

clone size: NA
D gene: NA
V gene: TRBV19
J gene: TRBJ2-5
CDR3 protein: CASSPGRGTQYF
CDR3 DNA: TGTGCCAGTAGCCCCGGACGCGGGACCCAGTACTTC

clone size: NA
D gene: NA
V gene: TRBV27
J gene: TRBJ2-7
CDR3 protein: CASSWDLNYEQYF
CDR3 DNA: TGTGCCAGCAGCTGGGATTTAAACTACGAGCAGTACTTC

clone size: NA
D gene: NA
V gene: TRBV7-9
J gene: TRBJ2-7
CDR3 protein: CASSHPNWAGVSYEQYF
CDR3 DNA: TGTGCCAGCAGCCACCCCAATTGGGCAGGGGTAAGCTACGAGCAGTACTTC

clone size: NA
D gene: TRBD2
V gene: TRBV27
J gene: TRBJ2-2
CDR3 protein: CASSPTSGGTGELFF
CDR3 DNA: TGTGCCAGCAGTCCCACTAGCGGTGGGACCGGGGAGCTGTTTTTT

clone size: NA
D gene: NA
V gene: TRBV28
J gene: TRBJ2-7
CDR3 protein: CASSFTVYEQYF
CDR3 DNA: TGTGCCAGCAGTTTCACAGTATACGAGCAGTACTTC

clone size: NA
D gene: NA
V gene: TRBV14
J gene: TRBJ1-1
CDR3 protein: CASSQAPSGVGTEAFF
CDR3 DNA: TGTGCCAGCAGCCAAGCTCCCAGCGGGGTTGGCACTGAAGCTTTCTTT

clone size: NA
D gene: NA
V gene: TRBV29-1
J gene: TRBJ2-1
CDR3 protein: CSVVINEQFF
CDR3 DNA: TGCAGCGTGGTAATTAATGAGCAGTTCTTC

clone size: NA
D gene: TRBD2
V gene: TRBV5-4
J gene: TRBJ2-1
CDR3 protein: CASRPPLADLNNEQFF
CDR3 DNA: TGTGCCAGCAGGCCACCTCTAGCGGATCTTAACAATGAGCAGTTCTTC

clone size: NA
D gene: NA
V gene: TRBV27
J gene: TRBJ2-6
CDR3 protein: CASSPKTGANVLTF
CDR3 DNA: TGTGCCAGCAGTCCAAAGACAGGGGCCAACGTCCTGACTTTC

clone size: NA
D gene: TRBD2
V gene: TRBV4-3
J gene: TRBJ2-3
CDR3 protein: CASSPQLAGGPRSDTQYF
CDR3 DNA: TGCGCCAGCAGCCCCCAGTTAGCGGGAGGGCCGCGATCAGATACGCAGTATTTT

clone size: NA
D gene: NA
V gene: TRBV27
J gene: TRBJ2-5
CDR3 protein: CASRLAGGETQYF
CDR3 DNA: TGTGCCAGCCGTTTGGCAGGGGGGGAGACCCAGTACTTC

clone size: NA
D gene: NA
V gene: TRBV19
J gene: TRBJ2-1
CDR3 protein: CASSIGPGPYNEQFF
CDR3 DNA: TGTGCCAGTAGTATAGGTCCTGGACCCTACAATGAGCAGTTCTTC

clone size: NA
D gene: NA
V gene: TRBV19
J gene: TRBJ2-5
CDR3 protein: CASSMSGDQETQYF
CDR3 DNA: TGTGCCAGTAGTATGTCGGGGGACCAAGAGACCCAGTACTTC

clone size: NA
D gene: TRBD1
V gene: TRBV4-2
J gene: TRBJ1-1
CDR3 protein: CASSPPRDRGIEAFF
CDR3 DNA: TGTGCCAGCAGCCCGCCCCGGGACAGGGGGATTGAAGCTTTCTTT

clone size: once
D gene: TRBD1
V gene: TRBV6-6
J gene: TRBJ1-1
CDR3 protein: CASSWTGVIAFF
CDR3 DNA: TGTGCCAGCAGCTGGACAGGGGTTATCGCTTTCTTT

clone size: NA
D gene: NA
V gene: TRBV27
J gene: TRBJ2-1
CDR3 protein: CASSYSSYNEQFF
CDR3 DNA: TGTGCCAGCAGCTACAGCTCCTACAATGAGCAGTTCTTC

clone size: NA
D gene: NA
V gene: TRBV5-6
J gene: TRBJ1-2
CDR3 protein: CASSFTSNYTF
CDR3 DNA: TGTGCCAGCAGCTTCACATCCAACTACACCTTC

clone size: NA
D gene: NA
V gene: TRBV7-6
J gene: TRBJ2-7
CDR3 protein: CASSTTGPEQYF
CDR3 DNA: TGTGCCAGCAGCACCACAGGCCCCGAGCAGTACTTC

clone size: NA
D gene: NA
V gene: TRBV4-1
J gene: TRBJ1-1
CDR3 protein: CASSQEAGMNTEAFF
CDR3 DNA: TGCGCCAGCAGCCAAGAGGCAGGCATGAACACTGAAGCTTTCTTT

clone size: NA
D gene: TRBD1
V gene: TRBV7-2
J gene: TRBJ2-1
CDR3 protein: CASSLGGQIYNEQFF
CDR3 DNA: TGTGCCAGCAGCTTAGGGGGACAGATCTACAATGAGCAGTTCTTC

clone size: NA
D gene: NA
V gene: TRBV28
J gene: TRBJ2-7
CDR3 protein: CASTSRGGLSYEQYF
CDR3 DNA: TGTGCCAGCACCTCAAGGGGGGGGCTCTCCTACGAGCAGTACTTC

clone size: NA
D gene: NA
V gene: TRBV7-2
J gene: TRBJ1-1
CDR3 protein: CASSLALGMGTEAFF
CDR3 DNA: TGTGCCAGCAGCTTAGCGCTAGGGATGGGCACTGAAGCTTTCTTT